This T cell receptor (beta chain) was captured in a study of blood T cell repertoires in COVID-19. Study background: Material from acute and convalescent COVID-19 was sourced from the United States, Italy and Spain. Nucleic acid was either cDNA or gDNA, and it came from T cells, B-cell-depleted T cells, or PBMCs.

V dropped 1 base and J dropped 6 bases, with 10 bases sitting between them. CDR1 is MGHRA and CDR2 is YSYEKL in the germline V gene. The CDR3 runs 14 residues. Original analysis: The authors estimated nucleated cell counts from reference gene primer amplification. This table comes from immunoSEQ multiplex PCR, and its TCRdb copy is limited to in-frame clones, with some not included. V, J and clone size are those of that table, while D and trimming were read from the DNA. The data show approximately 450,000 clones, around 89% seen once. The sample was peripheral blood. This sequence originates from a woman in her 30s with acute or convalescent COVID-19. This chain links TRBV4-1 with TRBJ2-1; the D is unclear. The CDR3 region has the DNA TGCGCCAGCAGCCAAGGGTTGGCGGTCAATGAGCAGTTCTTC. Translated: CASSQGLAVNEQFF.